This is a list of T cell receptor beta chains from one sample in a study of blood T cell repertoires in COVID-19. Only in-frame clones appear in the TCRdb table, and some are missing; sequencing was by immunoSEQ multiplex PCR. The repertoire holds 15,000 to 20,000 clones, with roughly 85% as singletons. The sample consisted of peripheral blood. The receptors stem from a man at least 80 years old with acute or convalescent COVID-19. Both conserved end residues are part of each CDR3. The D gene is left open where the match is weak. The listing skips clone size in some rows; elsewhere it reads once, few, many or a size class.

cdr3_nt cdr3_aa d_call v_call clone_size j_call
TGCGCCAGCAGCTTGGGCCTGGGAGGCGAAAAACTGTTTTTT CASSLGLGGEKLFF NA TRBV5-1 few TRBJ1-4
TGTGCCAGCAGCCAACGACAGGTCTCTGGGGCCAACGTCCTGACTTTC CASSQRQVSGANVLTF NA TRBV3-1/TRBV3-2 NA TRBJ2-6
TGTGCCAGCAGCTTTGGGACCAGGGGAGATAATGAAAAACTGTTTTTT CASSFGTRGDNEKLFF NA TRBV7-9 NA TRBJ1-4
TGTGCCAGCAGCCGTGGAGGAGCGGGTACATATGAGCAGTTCTTC CASSRGGAGTYEQFF NA TRBV14 NA TRBJ2-1
TGTGCCAGCGGGACAGGGGGTAGCAATCAGCCCCAGCATTTT CASGTGGSNQPQHF TRBD1 TRBV3-1/TRBV3-2 NA TRBJ1-5
TGTGCCAGCAGGGAAACAGAGAACACTGAAGCTTTCTTT CASRETENTEAFF NA TRBV11-2 NA TRBJ1-1
TGTGCCAGCTCCCTCGAGGAGCATCAGCCCCAGCATTTT CASSLEEHQPQHF NA TRBV18 NA TRBJ1-5
TGTGCCAGCAGCTTGGGCTTAAAAGCGCCCTATAATTCACCCCTCCACTTT CASSLGLKAPYNSPLHF NA TRBV5-5 NA TRBJ1-6
TGTGCCAGCAGTGAGTCCCCCCCAGGGAATAACTACGAGCAGTACTTC CASSESPPGNNYEQYF NA TRBV2 NA TRBJ2-7
TGTGCCAGCAGTTTATCGCAGGGCGGCTATGGCTACACCTTC CASSLSQGGYGYTF NA TRBV28 once TRBJ1-2
TGCGCCAGCAGCTTGGAGGGGGCCCGTAATTCACCCCTCCACTTT CASSLEGARNSPLHF TRBD1 TRBV5-1 NA TRBJ1-6
TGTGCCAGCAGTTCCACCCACGCGGGGGAGGCCTACAATGAGCAGTTCTTC CASSSTHAGEAYNEQFF TRBD2 TRBV28 NA TRBJ2-1
TGTGCCAGCAGTTTATCGTCAGGCTACTCCTACGAGCAGTACTTC CASSLSSGYSYEQYF NA TRBV27 NA TRBJ2-7
TGTGCCAGCGGTTCGGGTGGTGGGGGCACCTACGAGCAGTACTTC CASGSGGGGTYEQYF NA TRBV6-2/TRBV6-3 NA TRBJ2-7
TGTGCCAGCAGCTTGGACTCCGGGACAGGGACTGAAGCTTTCTTT CASSLDSGTGTEAFF TRBD1 TRBV7-2 NA TRBJ1-1
TGTGCCAGCAGCCCTACAGGGGGCAGTTCTGGGGCCAACGTCCTGACTTTC CASSPTGGSSGANVLTF TRBD1 TRBV5-5 NA TRBJ2-6
TGTGCCAGCAGTTACGTGGGGGGAGGCTACACCTTC CASSYVGGGYTF NA TRBV6-5 medium-sized TRBJ1-2
TGTGCCAGCAGCTTACGGGGTTTTGGAAACACCATATATTTT CASSLRGFGNTIYF NA TRBV13 NA TRBJ1-3
TGTGCCAGCAGCCACTCCATGAATAGGGGTAACAACTCCTACGAGCAGTACTTC CASSHSMNRGNNSYEQYF NA TRBV3-1/TRBV3-2 NA TRBJ2-7
TGTGCCACCAGTGAGTCCCGGGGGAGAAAGACTGAAGCTTTCTTT CATSESRGRKTEAFF NA TRBV24-1 NA TRBJ1-1
TGTGCCAGCAGCTTGCGGGGGAGACCTGAAGCTTTCTTT CASSLRGRPEAFF NA TRBV5-6 NA TRBJ1-1
TGTGCCAGCAGCGTAGGCTCGGGGAATGAGCAGTTCTTC CASSVGSGNEQFF NA TRBV9 NA TRBJ2-1
TGTGCCAGCAGCATCCTTGATCAGCCCCAGCATTTT CASSILDQPQHF NA TRBV21-1 NA TRBJ1-5
TGTGCCAGCCAACCCTTTCGGGATCTTTCACCCCTCCACTTT CASQPFRDLSPLHF NA TRBV7-9 NA TRBJ1-6
TGTGCCAGCTCACCGCAATTTGGATCTTTCGGGGGGGCGTACGAGCAGTACTTC CASSPQFGSFGGAYEQYF TRBD2 TRBV18 NA TRBJ2-7
TGTGCCAGTGGATATACAGGAAACACTGAAGCTTTCTTT CASGYTGNTEAFF NA TRBV19 NA TRBJ1-1
TGTGCCAGCAGCTTAGATGTAGCCGGGACCTACAATGAGCAGTTCTTC CASSLDVAGTYNEQFF NA TRBV11-2 NA TRBJ2-1